Listed below are T cell receptor beta chains from one sample, sequenced in a study of blood T cells in healthy people across ages. TCRdb used MiXCR to reprocess the 5' RACE reads, holding one entry per CDR3 protein. Here the sample spans fewer than 900,000 distinct CDR3 sequences, roughly two fifths being singletons. Material for sequencing was blood. These receptors originate from a woman aged 55-70 years in good health. CDR3s leave out the opening cysteine and the closing phenylalanine or tryptophan.

j_call v_call cdr3_aa
TRBJ2-7 TRBV7-6 ASSQQGGNEQY
TRBJ2-1 TRBV19 ASSIGVRGVNNEQF
TRBJ2-7 TRBV20-1 SARDREYEQY
TRBJ1-2 TRBV4-3 ASSPRDRGVSGYT
TRBJ1-1 TRBV6-1 AGSEQGPLTTEAF
TRBJ2-5 TRBV24-1 ATSDREETQY
TRBJ2-5 TRBV7-2 ASSLDGTGGEETQY
NA TRBV18 ASSPQGSSHYEQY
TRBJ2-1 TRBV24-1 ATSEFNNEQF
TRBJ2-1 TRBV6-2/TRBV6-3 ASSQFGRTAGGNGQF
TRBJ1-1 TRBV2 ASRGDAGAF
TRBJ2-7 TRBV7-2 ASSLASGLGHPSSYEQY
TRBJ2-1 TRBV7-8 ASSLFAGVYNEQF